This TCR beta chain was captured in a study of immune evolution from preneoplasia to lung adenocarcinoma (dated by TCRdb to the early 2020s). The study in broad terms: HLA loss of heterozygosity was seen in roughly 6.6%, 14% and 36% of AIS, MIA and ADC lesions, and in no AAH lesions. The study combined immune gene expression, TCR sequencing and multiplex immunofluorescence to profile immune contexture across lung adenocarcinoma precursors and invasive adenocarcinoma. Resected precursor lesions (AAH, AIS, MIA) and invasive adenocarcinomas were compared with paired morphologically normal lung tissue. Sample size was determined by specimen availability and not by a prior power calculation. The immune data were integrated with whole exome sequencing and methylation data obtained from the same cohort of nodules. The overall cohort comprised 40 to 55 patients with pulmonary nodules who underwent surgical resection. The TCR sequencing data were obtained from 45 to 60 patients. According to the study, roughly 100 samples went through TCR sequencing. Class I HLA alleles were inferred from exome data with POLYSOLVER, and allele-specific HLA loss was detected with LOHHLA.

The patients had resection in Japan or China between about 2013 and 2018. Two lung cancer pathologists independently confirmed the histologic diagnosis of each case on H&E slides. For nucleic acid extraction, premalignant or tumor cells were enriched by macro-dissection following pathologic assessment. FFPE tissue was used for DNA isolation with the AllPrep DNA/RNA FFPE Kit. TCR beta CDR3 regions were sequenced from DNA using the immunoSEQ hsTCRbeta Kit. From the authors' description of their analysis: The ImmunoSEQ Analyzer was used to analyse the TCR sequencing data. T cell clonality was defined as 1 minus Pielou's evenness, as computed on productive rearrangements. The inverse Simpson index, applied to productive templates, was used to measure T cell diversity. T cell density was TCR beta template counts normalized to usable DNA, estimated by amplifying and sequencing housekeeping genes. Two-sided Kruskal-Wallis tests were used to compare TCR metrics between histologic stages. This is the immuneACCESS table as TCRdb keeps it, with only in-frame sequences that have V and J called. A part of the clones is gone; compared with another copy, unresolved V genes explain less than half, and the rest is unexplained. That table gives V, J and clone size, and the DNA gave D and trimming. This sample is represented by about 16,000 clones; around 88% of them were singletons. The ten top clones hold just over 2.5% of the sample.

The study at large found these results: KRAS-mutant nodules showed the highest T cell clonality compared with EGFR-mutant or double wild-type lesions. The highest top T cell clone frequencies were observed in normal lung, and a progressive decrease in top T cell clone frequencies appeared to occur from AAH through AIS, MIA and invasive adenocarcinoma. The findings were based on association rather than direct causation, and larger cohorts with long-term follow-up and longitudinal biopsies were deemed needed. All patients were from Japan and China, so applicability to Western populations was uncertain. Clonality was highest in normal lung, while later-stage lesions appeared to have lower clonality but higher T cell density and diversity.

The CDR3 starts with the cysteine, ends with the phenylalanine, and has 15 residues. Kept here is only the CDR3 DNA, which spans 45 bases and is read in frame from base 1. In the germline V gene, CDR1 corresponds to SGDLS and CDR2 to YYNGEE. The junction carries 13 bases between V and J, which are trimmed by 4 bases and 0 bases respectively. Details on this clone: The specificity of this receptor is unknown. Base quality data are lacking; no much larger clone is found one base away.

The clonotype comes from a person aged 70 to 79 with invasive lung adenocarcinoma. The sample taken for sequencing was FFPE invasive lung adenocarcinoma tissue. The cell subset or site label for this specimen denotes: frankly invasive lung adenocarcinoma (ADC). The rearranged segments are TRBV9 and TRBJ1-2; there is no confident call for the D gene. The CDR3 reads as follows: CASSLFDIANYGYTF. The DNA sequence is as follows: TGTGCCAGCAGCTTATTTGACATAGCTAACTATGGCTACACCTTC.